These 8 T cell receptor beta chains were sequenced from one sample in a study of CD8 T cells in Susac syndrome. Reverse transcription of roughly 0.45 to 1 ug RNA used random hexamers. TCRdb independently ran MiXCR on the immunoSEQ multiplex PCR reads; one entry per CDR3 protein. In the table there are hundreds of thousands of distinct CDR3 sequences, around 93% of which are singletons. Material: CD4+ T cells from PBMCs. Every receptor here comes from a human donor with multiple sclerosis.

V and J are TRBV6-4 and TRBJ2-3; D perhaps matches TRBD2 (6 bases). Germline V gives CDR1 MRHNA, CDR2 SNTAGT. The CDR3 spans 16 residues. Trimming left V 2 bases short and J 4 bases short, with 16 bases between. CDR3: CASSDPSVWMADTQYF. The CDR3 region has the DNA TGTGCCAGCAGTGACCCTAGCGTATGGATGGCAGATACGCAGTATTTT.

The rearrangement links TRBV20-1 to TRBJ2-1, with D perhaps matching TRBD2 (7 bases). Trimming left V 0 bases short and J 7 bases short, with 16 bases between. The CDR3 is 15 residues long. CDR1 and CDR2 from the germline V gene are DFQATT and SNEGSKA (reference sequence). The CDR3 DNA reads as TGCAGTGCTAGAGATTTGGGGGGGGGCCCTAATGAGCAGTTCTTC. Translated, it gives CSARDLGGGPNEQFF.

The CDR3 DNA reads as TGTGCCAGCAGCTCCCCACCGGATACTGAAGCTTTCTTT. Translation gives CASSSPPDTEAFF. This chain links TRBV6-5 with TRBJ1-1; D gene unclear. Germline V CDR1 and CDR2: MNHEY, SVGAGI. CDR3 size: 13 residues. Trimming left V 6 bases short and J 5 bases short, with 13 bases between.

The V gene is TRBV11-2, the J gene TRBJ2-7; the D is unclear. CDR3 length: 14 residues. V lost 1 base, J lost 4 bases, and 11 bases lay in between. The V gene's germline CDR1 is SGHAT and CDR2 FQNNGV. The CDR3, as DNA: TGTGCCAGCAGCTTAGCCTTCCGGCCTTACGAGCAGTACGTC. Translation: CASSLAFRPYEQYV.

J is TRBJ1-1 and V is TRBV13, with TRBD1 matching 10 bases. The CDR3 extends over 16 amino acids. V gave up 5 bases and J gave up 1 base; unmatched junction bases: 7. CDR1 and CDR2 (germline): PRHDT, FYEKMQ (reference sequence). The CDR3 loop reads CASSPRTGGQNTEAFF. The DNA of the CDR3 is TGTGCCAGCAGCCCCCGGACAGGGGGGCAGAACACTGAAGCTTTCTTT.

The chain combines TRBV5-4 with TRBJ2-7; D may be TRBD2 (5 bases). Germline V gene lookup returns CDR1 SGHNT and CDR2 YYREEE (reference sequence). V was trimmed by 0 bases and J by 2 bases, leaving 12 bases between them. The length of the CDR3 is 15 residues. The CDR3 DNA is TGTGCCAGCAGCTTGGCGGGGAAGCTCCCCTACGAGCAGTACTTC. It specifies CASSLAGKLPYEQYF.

The chain employs TRBV15 and TRBJ1-2; TRBD1 matches 7 bases. The junction had 6 bases not matched to a gene; V was cut back by 5 bases and J by 0 bases. The CDR3 length is 15 residues. The V gene's germline CDR1 is LNHNV and CDR2 YYDKDF (reference sequence). The CDR3 region has the DNA TGTGCCACCAGCCCCAGGACAGGCTCTAACTATGGCTACACCTTC. It specifies CATSPRTGSNYGYTF.

The gene calls are TRBV4-2 and TRBJ1-2; a possible D gene is TRBD1 (6 bases). Germline V lookup: CDR1 LGHNA, CDR2 YNFKEQ. The V and J ends lost 2 bases and 6 bases respectively, with 25 bases between them. This CDR3 spans 18 amino acids. The CDR3: CASSQIVDSTVHRDGYTF. In DNA, the CDR3 is TGTGCCAGCAGCCAAATCGTGGACAGTACGGTCCACAGGGATGGCTACACCTTC.